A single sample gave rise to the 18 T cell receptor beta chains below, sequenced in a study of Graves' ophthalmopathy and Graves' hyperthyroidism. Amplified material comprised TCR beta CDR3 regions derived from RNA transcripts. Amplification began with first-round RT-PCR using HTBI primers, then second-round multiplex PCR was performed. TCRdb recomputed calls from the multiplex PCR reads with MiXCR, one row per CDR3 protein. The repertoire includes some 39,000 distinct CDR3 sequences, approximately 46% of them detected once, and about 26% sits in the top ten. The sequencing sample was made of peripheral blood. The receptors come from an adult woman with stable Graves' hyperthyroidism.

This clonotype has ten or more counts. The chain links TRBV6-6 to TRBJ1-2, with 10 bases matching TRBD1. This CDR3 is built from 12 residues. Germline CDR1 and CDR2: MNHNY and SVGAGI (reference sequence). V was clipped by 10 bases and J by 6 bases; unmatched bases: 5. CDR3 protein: CATTGTGDGYTF. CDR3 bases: TGTGCCACTACTGGGACAGGGGATGGCTACACCTTC.

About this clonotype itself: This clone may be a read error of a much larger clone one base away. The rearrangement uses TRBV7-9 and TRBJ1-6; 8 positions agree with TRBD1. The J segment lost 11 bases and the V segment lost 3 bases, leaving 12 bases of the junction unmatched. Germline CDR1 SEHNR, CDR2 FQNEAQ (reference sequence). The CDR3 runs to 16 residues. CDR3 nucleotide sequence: TGTGCCAGCAGCTTGGCGGCAGGGGGCTATAGTCCACCCCTCCACTTT. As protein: CASSLAAGGYSPPLHF.

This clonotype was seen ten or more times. The CDR3 region is CASSYSGTDNSPLHF. The CDR3 DNA reads as TGTGCCAGCAGTTACTCTGGGACCGATAATTCACCCCTCCACTTT. The chain combines TRBV6-5 with TRBJ1-6; D is perhaps TRBD1 (5 bases). This CDR3 is built from 15 residues. V was cut by 0 bases and J by 5 bases, with 8 bases left in between. Germline loops: CDR1 MNHEY, CDR2 SVGAGI.

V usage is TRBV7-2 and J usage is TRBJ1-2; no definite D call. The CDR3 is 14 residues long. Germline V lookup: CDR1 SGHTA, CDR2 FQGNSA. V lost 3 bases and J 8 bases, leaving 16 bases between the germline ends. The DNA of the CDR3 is TGTGCCAGCAGCTTCTCCCCCGCAGGAGGAGGCTACACCTTC. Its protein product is CASSFSPAGGGYTF.

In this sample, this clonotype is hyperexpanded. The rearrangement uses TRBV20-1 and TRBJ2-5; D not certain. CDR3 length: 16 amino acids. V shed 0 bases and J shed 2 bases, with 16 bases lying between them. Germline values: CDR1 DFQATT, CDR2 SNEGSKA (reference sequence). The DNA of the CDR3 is TGCAGTGCTAGAGATTTTAAGGAAGACACACAAGAGACCCAGTACTTC. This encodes CSARDFKEDTQETQYF.

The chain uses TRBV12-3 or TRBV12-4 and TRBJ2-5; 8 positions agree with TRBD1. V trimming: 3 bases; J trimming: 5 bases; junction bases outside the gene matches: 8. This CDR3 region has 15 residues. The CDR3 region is CASSLGQTGEETQYF. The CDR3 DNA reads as TGTGCCAGCAGTTTGGGGCAGACAGGGGAGGAGACCCAGTACTTC.

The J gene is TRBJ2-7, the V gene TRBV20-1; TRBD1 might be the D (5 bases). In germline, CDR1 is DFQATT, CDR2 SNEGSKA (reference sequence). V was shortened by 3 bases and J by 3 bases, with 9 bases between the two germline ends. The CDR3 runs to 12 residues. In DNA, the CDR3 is TGCAGTGCTAGCGGTAGGGGCTACGAGCAGTACTTC. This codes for CSASGRGYEQYF.

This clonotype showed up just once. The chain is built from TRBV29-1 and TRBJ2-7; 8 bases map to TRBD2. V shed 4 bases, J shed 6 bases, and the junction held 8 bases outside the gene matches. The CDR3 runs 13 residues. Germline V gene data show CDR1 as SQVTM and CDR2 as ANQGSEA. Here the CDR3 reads CSVALREAGEQYF. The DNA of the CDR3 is TGCAGCGTTGCCTTGCGGGAGGCTGGCGAGCAGTACTTC.

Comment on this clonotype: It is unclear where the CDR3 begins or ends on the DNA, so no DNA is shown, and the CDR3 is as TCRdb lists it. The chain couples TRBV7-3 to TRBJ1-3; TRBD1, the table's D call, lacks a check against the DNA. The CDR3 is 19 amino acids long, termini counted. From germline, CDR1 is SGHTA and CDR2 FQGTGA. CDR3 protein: CASSLKWVEAFFGQGTIYF.

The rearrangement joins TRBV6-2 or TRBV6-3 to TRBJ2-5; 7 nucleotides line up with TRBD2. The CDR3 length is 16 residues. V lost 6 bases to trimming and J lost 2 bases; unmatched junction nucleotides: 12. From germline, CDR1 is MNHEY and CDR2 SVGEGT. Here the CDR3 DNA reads TGTGCCAGCAGGGTCGGAGTAGCGGGCAATCAAGAGACCCAGTACTTC. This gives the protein CASRVGVAGNQETQYF.

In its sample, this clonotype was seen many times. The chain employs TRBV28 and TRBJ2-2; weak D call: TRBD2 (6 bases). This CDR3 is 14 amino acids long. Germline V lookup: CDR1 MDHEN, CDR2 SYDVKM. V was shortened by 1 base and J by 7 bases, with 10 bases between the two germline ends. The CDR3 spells CASSLSGGGGELFF. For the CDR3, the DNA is TGTGCCAGCAGTTTATCCGGGGGAGGCGGGGAGCTGTTTTTT. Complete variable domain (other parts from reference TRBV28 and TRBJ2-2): DVKVTQSSRYLVKRTGEKVFLECVQDMDHENMFWYRQDPGLGLRLIYFSYDVKMKEKGDIPEGYSVSREKKERFSLILESASTNQTSMYLCASSLSGGGGELFFGEGSRLTVL.

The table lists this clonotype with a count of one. The CDR3 DNA reads TGTGCCACCAGCAGCCCCCCGCTCAAGGAGACCCAGTACTTC. Protein: CATSSPPLKETQYF. This sequence joins TRBV15 and TRBJ2-5; unclear D gene. With 3 bases removed from V and 5 bases from J, the gap between germline ends came to 13 bases. This CDR3 region has 14 residues. Germline values: CDR1 LNHNV, CDR2 YYDKDF (reference sequence). The whole variable domain, remainder taken from reference TRBV15 and TRBJ2-5, is DAMVIQNPRYQVTQFGKPVTLSCSQTLNHNVMYWYQQKSSQAPKLLFHYYDKDFNNEADTPDNFQSRRPNTSFCFLDIRSPGLGDTAMYLCATSSPPLKETQYFGPGTRLLVL.

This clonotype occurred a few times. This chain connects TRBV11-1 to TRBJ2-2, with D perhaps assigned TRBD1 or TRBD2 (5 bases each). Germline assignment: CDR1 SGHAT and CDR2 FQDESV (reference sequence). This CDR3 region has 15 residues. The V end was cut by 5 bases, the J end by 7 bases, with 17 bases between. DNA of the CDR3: TGTGCCAGCAGCGCCGGGACGGGGAAGGGCGGGGAGCTGTTTTTT. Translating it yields CASSAGTGKGGELFF.

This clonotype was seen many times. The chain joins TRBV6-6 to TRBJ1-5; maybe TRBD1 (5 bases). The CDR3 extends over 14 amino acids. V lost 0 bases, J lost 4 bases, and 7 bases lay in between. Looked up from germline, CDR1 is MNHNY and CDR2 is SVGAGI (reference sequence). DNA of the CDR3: TGTGCCAGCAGTTACTCGTCAGGGAATCAGCCCCAGCATTTT. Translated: CASSYSSGNQPQHF.

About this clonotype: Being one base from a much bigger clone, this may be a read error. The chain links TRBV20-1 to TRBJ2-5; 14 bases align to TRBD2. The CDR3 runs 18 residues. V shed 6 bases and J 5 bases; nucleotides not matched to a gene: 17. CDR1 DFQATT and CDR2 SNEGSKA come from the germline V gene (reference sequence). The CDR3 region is CSARVTSGRANWEETQYF. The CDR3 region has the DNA TGCAGTGCCAGGGTGACTAGCGGGAGGGCGAACTGGGAGGAGACCCAGTACTTC.

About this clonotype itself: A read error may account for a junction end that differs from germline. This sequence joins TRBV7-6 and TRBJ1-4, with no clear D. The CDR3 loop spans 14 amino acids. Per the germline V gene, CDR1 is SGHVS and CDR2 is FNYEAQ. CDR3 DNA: TGTACCAGCGGCTTGACTGCGGGGAATGAAAAACTGTTTTTT. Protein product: CTSGLTAGNEKLFF.

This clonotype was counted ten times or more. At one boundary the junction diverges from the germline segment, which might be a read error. The CDR3 is CAISPVEGTGVYEQYF. The CDR3 nucleotides are TGTGCCATCAGCCCAGTCGAAGGGACAGGGGTCTACGAGCAGTACTTC. This chain uses TRBV7-8 with TRBJ2-7; 10 bases match TRBD1. This CDR3 has 16 amino acids. CDR1 and CDR2 from the germline V gene are SGHVS and FQNEAQ. Full variable domain (rest looked up from reference TRBV7-8 and TRBJ2-7): GAGVSQSPRYKVAKRGQDVALRCDPISGHVSLFWYQQALGQGPEFLTYFQNEAQLDKSGLPSDRFFAERPEGSVSTLKIQRTQQEDSAVYLCAISPVEGTGVYEQYFGPGTRLTVT.

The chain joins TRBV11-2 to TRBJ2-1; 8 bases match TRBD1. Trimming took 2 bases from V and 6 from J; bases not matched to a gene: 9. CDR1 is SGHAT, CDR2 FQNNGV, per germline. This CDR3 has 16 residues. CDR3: CASSLFQGAKSNEQFF. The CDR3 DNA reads TGTGCCAGCAGCTTATTCCAGGGGGCGAAAAGCAATGAGCAGTTCTTC.